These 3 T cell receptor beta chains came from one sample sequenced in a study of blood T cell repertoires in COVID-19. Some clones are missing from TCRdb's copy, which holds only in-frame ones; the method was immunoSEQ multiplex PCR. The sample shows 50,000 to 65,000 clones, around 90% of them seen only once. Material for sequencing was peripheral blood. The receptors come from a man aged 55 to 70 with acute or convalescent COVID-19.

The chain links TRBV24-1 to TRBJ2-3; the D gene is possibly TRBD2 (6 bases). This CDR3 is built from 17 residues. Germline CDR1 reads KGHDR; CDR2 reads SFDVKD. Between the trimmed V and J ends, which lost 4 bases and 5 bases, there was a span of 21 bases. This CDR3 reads CATSEVRIGRQVDTQYF. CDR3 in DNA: TGTGCCACCAGTGAGGTGCGGATCGGGAGACAAGTAGATACGCAGTATTTT.

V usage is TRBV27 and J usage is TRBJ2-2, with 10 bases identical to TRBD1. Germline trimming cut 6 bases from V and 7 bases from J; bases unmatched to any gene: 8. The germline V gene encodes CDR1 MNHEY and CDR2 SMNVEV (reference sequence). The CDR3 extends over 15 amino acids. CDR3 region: CASRPTGGADGELFF. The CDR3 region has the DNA TGTGCCAGCAGACCGACAGGGGGCGCCGACGGGGAGCTGTTTTTT.

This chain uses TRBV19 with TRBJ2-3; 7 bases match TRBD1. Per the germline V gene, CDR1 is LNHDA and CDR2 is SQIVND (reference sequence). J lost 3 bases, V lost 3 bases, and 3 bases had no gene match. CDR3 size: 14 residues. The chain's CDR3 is CASSIWGQTDTQYF. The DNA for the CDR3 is TGTGCCAGTAGTATTTGGGGACAGACAGATACGCAGTATTTT.